This T cell receptor beta chain was sequenced for a study of blood T cell repertoires in COVID-19 (dated by TCRdb to between 2020 and 2021). Study-wide context: Collaborator samples came from the United States, Italy and Spain and covered acute and convalescent phases of COVID-19. Samples came from the ongoing ImmuneRACE study (first 160 participants) plus 1,254 subjects from 6 global collaborators. The prospective study material was composed of cDNA or gDNA derived from T cells, B-cell-depleted T cells, or PBMCs. A freely available public database, intended as a resource for researchers studying the immune response to SARS-CoV-2, is where the repertoires were released. Deeply sampled blood TCRbeta repertoires from subjects exposed to, actively infected with, or recovered from COVID-19 were included in the dataset. Nearly every sample came with metadata listing a de-identified subject ID, COVID-19 status, age in years and sex. Where available, HLA class I and class II types were taken from metadata supplied by the sample provider and were not determined by assay-based typing. Study-wide conclusions, independent of this receptor: The quantity of clinical and demographic metadata differed by source and by participant and was supplied without curation.

Enrolling through a virtual design, the prospective study's participants ranged in age from roughly 18 to 90 years and lived across 24 United States geographic areas. Cohort assignment in the prospective study relied on participant-reported clinical history from a screening survey and a study questionnaire. Recovered participants in ImmuneRACE Cohort 3 were defined by two consecutive negative NP/OP PCR tests, clearance by a healthcare professional, or resolution of symptoms. In the prospective study, mobile phlebotomists collected whole blood, serum and a nasopharyngeal or oropharyngeal swab from each participant. Prospective study participants could optionally give additional blood draws and questionnaires over an approximately two-month period. Before DNA extraction, blood samples from the prospective study were shipped at room temperature or frozen. To note about this clone: It lacks a known antigen. Base qualities are missing; no much larger clone stands one base away.

The immunoSEQ Assay, a bias-controlled multiplex PCR, was used to amplify TCRbeta CDR3 regions from genomic DNA. As for the original processing: The number of nucleated cells in each sample was estimated by amplification of reference gene primers within the assay. To quantify the absolute abundance of each unique TCRbeta CDR3 rearrangement, sequence reads were collapsed and filtered. For each sample, productive Simpson clonality was calculated as the square root of Simpson's diversity index across productive rearrangements. TCRdb re-hosts the immuneACCESS table, in-frame sequences only. Its copies lack some clones; in the studies checked, an unresolved V gene accounts for under half of them, and the cause for the rest is not known. The V and J calls and clone size were taken over from that table, and D and trimming were inferred from the DNA. The sample profile shows about 270,000 clones; about 89% of them were found once. Jointly, the top ten make up about 2.7% of the sample.

From a lookup of the germline V gene (reference sequence), CDR1 and CDR2 are LNHNV and YYDKDF. Its CDR3 holds 14 amino acids, cysteine through phenylalanine. The read is trimmed to its CDR3 DNA, 42 bases read in frame from base 1. Cut back by 5 bases and 10 bases, the V and J ends lie 18 bases apart. What was sequenced was PBMCs or T cells enriched from blood (not recorded which). Here the chain combines TRBV15 and TRBJ2-4, and perhaps TRBD2 as D gene, on 5 matching bases. The sequence was obtained from a woman between 18 and 29 years old who had recovered from COVID-19. CDR3 protein: CATSRVRRETIQYF. The bases read TGTGCCACCAGCCGCGTGAGACGGGAAACTATTCAGTACTTC.